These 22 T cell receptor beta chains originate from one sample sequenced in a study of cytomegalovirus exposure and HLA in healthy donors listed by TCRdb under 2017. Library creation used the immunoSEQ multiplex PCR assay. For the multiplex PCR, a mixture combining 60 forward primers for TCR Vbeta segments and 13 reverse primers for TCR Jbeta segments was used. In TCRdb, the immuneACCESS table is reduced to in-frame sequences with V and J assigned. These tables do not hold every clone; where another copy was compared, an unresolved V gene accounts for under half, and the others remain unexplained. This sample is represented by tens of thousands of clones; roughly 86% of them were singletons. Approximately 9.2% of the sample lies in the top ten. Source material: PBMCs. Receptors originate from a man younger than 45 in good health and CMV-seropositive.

This chain's CDR3 is CASSLGQGAYGYTF. The CDR3 DNA is TGTGCCAGCAGTTTAGGACAGGGGGCCTATGGCTACACCTTC. This chain connects TRBV28 to TRBJ1-2; TRBD1 matches at 11 bases. The CDR3 runs 14 residues. In germline, CDR1 is MDHEN, CDR2 SYDVKM. After removal of 2 bases from V and 4 bases from J, the junction contained 0 bases not matched to a gene.

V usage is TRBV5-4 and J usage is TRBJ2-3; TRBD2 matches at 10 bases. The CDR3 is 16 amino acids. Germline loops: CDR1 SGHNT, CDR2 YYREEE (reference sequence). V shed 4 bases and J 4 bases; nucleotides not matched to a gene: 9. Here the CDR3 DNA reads TGTGCCAGCAGCCTGTGGGTAGCGGGAGGTCCAGATACGCAGTATTTT. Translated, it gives CASSLWVAGGPDTQYF.

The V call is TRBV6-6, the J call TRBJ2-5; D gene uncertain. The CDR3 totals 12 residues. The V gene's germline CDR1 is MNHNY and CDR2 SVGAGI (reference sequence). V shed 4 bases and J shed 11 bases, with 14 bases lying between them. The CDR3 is CASSFPGFRQYF. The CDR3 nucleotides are TGTGCCAGCAGTTTTCCCGGTTTCAGGCAGTACTTC.

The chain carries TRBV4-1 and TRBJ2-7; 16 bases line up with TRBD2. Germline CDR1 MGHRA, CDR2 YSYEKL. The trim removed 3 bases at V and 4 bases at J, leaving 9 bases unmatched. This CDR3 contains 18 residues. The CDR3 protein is CASSHDPGTSGRVYEQYF. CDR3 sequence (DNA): TGCGCCAGCAGCCATGACCCCGGGACTAGCGGGAGGGTTTACGAGCAGTACTTC.

The CDR3 DNA sequence: TGCGCCAGCAGCTTGGAGGCAACTGACAGGGAATCTGGAAACACCATATATTTT. Translation: CASSLEATDRESGNTIYF. This chain joins TRBV5-1 and TRBJ1-3; TRBD1 agrees at 7 bases. V trimming: 0 bases; J trimming: 1 base; junction bases outside the gene matches: 10. Germline V gene sequence: CDR1 SGHRS, CDR2 YFSETQ. This CDR3 comprises 18 residues.

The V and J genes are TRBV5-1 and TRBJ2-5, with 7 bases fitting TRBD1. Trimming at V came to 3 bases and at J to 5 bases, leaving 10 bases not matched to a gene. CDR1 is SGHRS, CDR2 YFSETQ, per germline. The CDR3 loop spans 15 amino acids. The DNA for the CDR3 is TGCGCCAGCAGCTCCAGCACAGGGGCGGCGGAGACCCAGTACTTC. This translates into CASSSSTGAAETQYF.

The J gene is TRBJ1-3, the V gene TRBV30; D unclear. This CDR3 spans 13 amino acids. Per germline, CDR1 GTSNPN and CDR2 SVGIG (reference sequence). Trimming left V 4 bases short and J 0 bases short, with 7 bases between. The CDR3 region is CAWTRDSGNTIYF. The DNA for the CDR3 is TGTGCCTGGACTCGCGACTCTGGAAACACCATATATTTT.

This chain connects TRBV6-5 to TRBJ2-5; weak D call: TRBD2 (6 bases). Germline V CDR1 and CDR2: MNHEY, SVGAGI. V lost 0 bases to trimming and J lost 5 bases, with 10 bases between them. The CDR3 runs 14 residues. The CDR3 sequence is CASSYSGGRETQYF. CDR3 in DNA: TGTGCCAGCAGTTACTCCGGGGGAAGGGAGACCCAGTACTTC.

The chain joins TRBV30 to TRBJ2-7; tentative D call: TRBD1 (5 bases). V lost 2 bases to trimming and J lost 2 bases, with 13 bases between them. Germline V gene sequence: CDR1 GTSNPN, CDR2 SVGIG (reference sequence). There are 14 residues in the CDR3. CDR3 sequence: CAWSWGRGTYEQYF. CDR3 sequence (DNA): TGTGCCTGGAGTTGGGGAAGGGGAACCTACGAGCAGTACTTC.

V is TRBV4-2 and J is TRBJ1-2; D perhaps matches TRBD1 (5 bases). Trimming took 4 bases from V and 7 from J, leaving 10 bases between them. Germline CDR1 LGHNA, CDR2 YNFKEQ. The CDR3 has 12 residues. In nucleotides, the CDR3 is TGTGCCAGCAGCCTGCAGGGTACTGGCTACACCTTC. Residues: CASSLQGTGYTF.

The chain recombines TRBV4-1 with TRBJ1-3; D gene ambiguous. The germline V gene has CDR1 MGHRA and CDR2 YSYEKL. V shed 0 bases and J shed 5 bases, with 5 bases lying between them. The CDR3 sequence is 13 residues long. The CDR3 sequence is CASSQEQRNTIYF. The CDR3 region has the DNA TGCGCCAGCAGCCAAGAGCAGAGAAACACCATATATTTT.

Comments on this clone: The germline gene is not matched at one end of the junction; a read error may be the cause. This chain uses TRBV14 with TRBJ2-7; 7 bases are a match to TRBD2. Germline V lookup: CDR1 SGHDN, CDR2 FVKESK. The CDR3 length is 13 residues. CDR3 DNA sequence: TGTGCCAGCAGCCAAGGGACTAGGACCGAGGAGTACTTC. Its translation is CASSQGTRTEEYF.

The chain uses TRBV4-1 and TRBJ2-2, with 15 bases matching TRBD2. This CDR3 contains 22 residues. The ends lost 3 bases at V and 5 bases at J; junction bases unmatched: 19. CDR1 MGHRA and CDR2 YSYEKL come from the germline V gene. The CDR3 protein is CASSHPSLGTSGRPKGTGELFF. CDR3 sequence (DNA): TGCGCCAGCAGCCACCCTTCCTTAGGGACTAGCGGGAGGCCCAAGGGTACCGGGGAGCTGTTTTTT.

CDR3 in amino acids: CASSVVGGQTQYF. DNA for the CDR3: TGTGCCAGCAGCGTAGTAGGGGGACAGACCCAGTACTTC. The chain combines TRBV9 with TRBJ2-5; D might be TRBD1 (6 bases). Germline V lookup: CDR1 SGDLS, CDR2 YYNGEE. Trimming cost V 0 bases and J 6 bases, with 9 bases left between them. This CDR3 is built from 13 residues. The entire variable domain, with the rest obtained from reference TRBV9 and TRBJ2-5, is as follows: DSGVTQTPKHLITATGQRVTLRCSPRSGDLSVYWYQQSLDQGLQFLIQYYNGEERAKGNILERFSAQQFPDLHSELNLSSLELGDSALYFCASSVVGGQTQYFGPGTRLLVL.

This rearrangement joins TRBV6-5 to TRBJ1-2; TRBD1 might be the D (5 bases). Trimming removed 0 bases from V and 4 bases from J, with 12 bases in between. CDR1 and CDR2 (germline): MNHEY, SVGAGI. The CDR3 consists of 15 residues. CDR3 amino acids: CASSYSRTPGYGYTF. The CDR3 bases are TGTGCCAGCAGTTACTCGAGGACACCTGGCTATGGCTACACCTTC.

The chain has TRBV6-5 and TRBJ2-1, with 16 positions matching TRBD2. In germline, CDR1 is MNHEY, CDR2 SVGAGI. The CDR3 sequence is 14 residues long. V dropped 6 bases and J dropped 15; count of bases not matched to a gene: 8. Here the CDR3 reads CASRTGLAGGPLFF. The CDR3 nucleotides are TGTGCCAGCAGGACGGGACTAGCGGGAGGGCCTCTGTTCTTC.

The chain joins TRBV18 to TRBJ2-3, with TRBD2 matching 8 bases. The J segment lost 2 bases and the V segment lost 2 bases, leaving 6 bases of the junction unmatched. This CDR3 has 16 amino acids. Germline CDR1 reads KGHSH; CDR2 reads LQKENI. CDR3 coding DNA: TGTGCCAGCTCACCAACATTACTAGCGGTCACAGATACGCAGTATTTT. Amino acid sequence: CASSPTLLAVTDTQYF.

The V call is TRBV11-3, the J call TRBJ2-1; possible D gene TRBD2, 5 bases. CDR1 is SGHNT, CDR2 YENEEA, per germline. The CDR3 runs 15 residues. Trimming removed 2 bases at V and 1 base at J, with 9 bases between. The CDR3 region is CASSLNGVSYNEQFF. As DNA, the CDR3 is TGTGCCAGCAGCTTAAACGGGGTGTCCTACAATGAGCAGTTCTTC.

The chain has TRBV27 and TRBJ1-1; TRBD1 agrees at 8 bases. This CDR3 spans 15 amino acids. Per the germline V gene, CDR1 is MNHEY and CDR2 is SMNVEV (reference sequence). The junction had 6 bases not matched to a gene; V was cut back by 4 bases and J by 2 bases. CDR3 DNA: TGTGCCAGCAGTTCCAGACAGGGGCTAAACACTGAAGCTTTCTTT. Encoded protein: CASSSRQGLNTEAFF.

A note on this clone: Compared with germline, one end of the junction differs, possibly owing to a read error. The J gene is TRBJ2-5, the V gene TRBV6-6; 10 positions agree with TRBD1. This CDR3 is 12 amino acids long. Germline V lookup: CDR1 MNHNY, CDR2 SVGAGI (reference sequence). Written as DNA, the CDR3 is TGTGCCAGCAGTTACTCGGTGGGACAGGGGCACTTC. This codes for CASSYSVGQGHF.

The CDR3 region has the DNA TGTGCCAGTAGGGAGACCGGTACTGGGGCCAACGTCCTGACTTTC. This sequence encodes CASRETGTGANVLTF. The V gene is TRBV19, the J gene TRBJ2-6; D is unresolved. CDR3 length: 15 residues. V was clipped by 6 bases and J by 2 bases, with 11 bases between them. The V gene's germline CDR1 is LNHDA and CDR2 SQIVND (reference sequence).

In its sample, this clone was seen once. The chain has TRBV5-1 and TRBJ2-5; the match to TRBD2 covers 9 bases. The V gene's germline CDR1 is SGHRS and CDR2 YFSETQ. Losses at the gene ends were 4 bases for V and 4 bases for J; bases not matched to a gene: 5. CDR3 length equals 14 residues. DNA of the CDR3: TGCGCCAGCAGCGACATAGCGGGAGTAGAGACCCAGTACTTC. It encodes CASSDIAGVETQYF.